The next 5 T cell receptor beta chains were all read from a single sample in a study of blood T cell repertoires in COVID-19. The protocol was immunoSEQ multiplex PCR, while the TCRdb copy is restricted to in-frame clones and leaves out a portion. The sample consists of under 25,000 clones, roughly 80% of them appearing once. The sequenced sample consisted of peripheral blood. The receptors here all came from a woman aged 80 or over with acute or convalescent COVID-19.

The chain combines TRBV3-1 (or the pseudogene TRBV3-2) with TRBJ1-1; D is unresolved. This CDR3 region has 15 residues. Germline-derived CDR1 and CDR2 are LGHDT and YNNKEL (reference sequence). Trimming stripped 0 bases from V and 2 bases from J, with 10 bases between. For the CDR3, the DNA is TGTGCCAGCAGCCAAGAGTCTTGGGCAAACACTGAAGCTTTCTTT. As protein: CASSQESWANTEAFF.

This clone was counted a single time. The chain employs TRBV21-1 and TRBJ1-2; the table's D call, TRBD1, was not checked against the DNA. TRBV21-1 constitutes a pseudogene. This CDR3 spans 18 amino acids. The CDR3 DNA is TGTGCCAGCAGCAAAAACCGGGACAGGGTTCAAGTAAAGGATGGCTACACCTTC. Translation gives CASSKNRDRVQVKDGYTF.

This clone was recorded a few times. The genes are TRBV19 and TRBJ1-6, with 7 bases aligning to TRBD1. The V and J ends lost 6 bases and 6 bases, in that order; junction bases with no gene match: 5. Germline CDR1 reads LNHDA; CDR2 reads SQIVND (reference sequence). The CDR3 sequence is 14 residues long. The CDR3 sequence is CASSRQGSNSPLHF. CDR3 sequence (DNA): TGTGCCAGTAGCCGACAGGGAAGTAATTCACCCCTCCACTTT.

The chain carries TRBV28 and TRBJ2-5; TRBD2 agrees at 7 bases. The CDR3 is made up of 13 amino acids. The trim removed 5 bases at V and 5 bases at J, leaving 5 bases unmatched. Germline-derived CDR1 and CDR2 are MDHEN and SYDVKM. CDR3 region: CASSGRDYETQYF. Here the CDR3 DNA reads TGTGCCAGCAGTGGCCGGGACTACGAGACCCAGTACTTC. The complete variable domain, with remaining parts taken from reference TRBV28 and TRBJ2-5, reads DVKVTQSSRYLVKRTGEKVFLECVQDMDHENMFWYRQDPGLGLRLIYFSYDVKMKEKGDIPEGYSVSREKKERFSLILESASTNQTSMYLCASSGRDYETQYFGPGTRLLVL.

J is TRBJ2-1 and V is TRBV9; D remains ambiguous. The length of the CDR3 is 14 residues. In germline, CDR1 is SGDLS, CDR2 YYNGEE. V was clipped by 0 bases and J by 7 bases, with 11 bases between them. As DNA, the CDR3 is TGTGCCAGCAGCGTAGTGGGCCGAGAGAATGAGCAGTTCTTC. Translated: CASSVVGRENEQFF.